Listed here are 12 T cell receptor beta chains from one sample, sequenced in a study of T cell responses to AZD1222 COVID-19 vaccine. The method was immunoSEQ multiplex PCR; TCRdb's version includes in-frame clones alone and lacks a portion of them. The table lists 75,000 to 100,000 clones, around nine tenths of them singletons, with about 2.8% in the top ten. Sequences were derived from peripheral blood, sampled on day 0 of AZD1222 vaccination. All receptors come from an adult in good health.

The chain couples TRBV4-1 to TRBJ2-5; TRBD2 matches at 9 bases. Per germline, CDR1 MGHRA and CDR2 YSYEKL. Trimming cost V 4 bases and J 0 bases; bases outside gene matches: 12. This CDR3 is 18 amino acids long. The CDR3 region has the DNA TGCGCCAGCAGCCTAGGGAGGAATAGCGGGGGATACCAAGAGACCCAGTACTTC. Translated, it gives CASSLGRNSGGYQETQYF.

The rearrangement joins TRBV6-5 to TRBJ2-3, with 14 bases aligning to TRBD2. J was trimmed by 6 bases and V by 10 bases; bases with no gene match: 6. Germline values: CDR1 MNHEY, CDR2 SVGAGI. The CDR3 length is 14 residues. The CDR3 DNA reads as TGTGCCACCGGACTAGCGGGGGGTATGGATACGCAGTATTTT. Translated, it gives CATGLAGGMDTQYF.

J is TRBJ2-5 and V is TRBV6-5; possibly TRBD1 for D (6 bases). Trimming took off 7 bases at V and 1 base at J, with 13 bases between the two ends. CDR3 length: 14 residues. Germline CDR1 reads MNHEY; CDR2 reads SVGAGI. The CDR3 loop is CASTKWTVQETQYF. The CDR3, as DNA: TGTGCCAGCACCAAGTGGACAGTCCAAGAGACCCAGTACTTC.

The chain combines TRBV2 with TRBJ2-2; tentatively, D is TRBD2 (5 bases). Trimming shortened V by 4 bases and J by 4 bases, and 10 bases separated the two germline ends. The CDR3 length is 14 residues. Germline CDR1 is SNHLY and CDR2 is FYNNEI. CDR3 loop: CASSGPSSTGELFF. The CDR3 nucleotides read TGTGCCAGCAGTGGTCCTAGCTCCACCGGGGAGCTGTTTTTT. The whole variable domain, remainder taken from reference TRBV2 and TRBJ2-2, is EPEVTQTPSHQVTQMGQEVILRCVPISNHLYFYWYRQILGQKVEFLVSFYNNEISEKSEIFDDQFSVERPDGSNFTLKIRSTKLEDSAMYFCASSGPSSTGELFFGEGSRLTVL.

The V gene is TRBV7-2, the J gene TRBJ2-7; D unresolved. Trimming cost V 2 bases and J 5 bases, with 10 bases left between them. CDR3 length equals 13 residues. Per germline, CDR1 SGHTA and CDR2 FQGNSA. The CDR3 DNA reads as TGTGCCAGCAGCTTACATCTCGTGCACGAGCAGTACTTC. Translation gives CASSLHLVHEQYF.

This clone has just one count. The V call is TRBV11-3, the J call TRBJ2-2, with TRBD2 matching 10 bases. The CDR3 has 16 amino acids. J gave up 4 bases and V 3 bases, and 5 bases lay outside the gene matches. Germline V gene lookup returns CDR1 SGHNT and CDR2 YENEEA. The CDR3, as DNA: TGTGCCAGCAGCTTCCTAGCGGGGGCCTTCACCGGGGAGCTGTTTTTT. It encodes CASSFLAGAFTGELFF. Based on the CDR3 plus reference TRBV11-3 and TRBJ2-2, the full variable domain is EAGVVQSPRYKIIEKKQPVAFWCNPISGHNTLYWYLQNLGQGPELLIRYENEEAVDDSQLPKDRFSAERLKGVDSTLKIQPAELGDSAVYLCASSFLAGAFTGELFFGEGSRLTVL.

CDR3 residues: CASSLSAITDTQYF. CDR3 DNA sequence: TGCGCCAGCAGCTTGAGTGCTATCACAGATACGCAGTATTTT. The chain has TRBV5-1 and TRBJ2-3; D unclear. V lost 1 base and J lost 2, with 8 bases in between. CDR1 is SGHRS and CDR2 is YFSETQ in the germline V gene. This CDR3 contains 14 residues. The full variable domain, its missing parts supplied by reference TRBV5-1 and TRBJ2-3, is KAGVTQTPRYLIKTRGQQVTLSCSPISGHRSVSWYQQTPGQGLQFLFEYFSETQRNKGNFPGRFSGRQFSNSRSEMNVSTLELGDSALYLCASSLSAITDTQYFGPGTRLTVL.

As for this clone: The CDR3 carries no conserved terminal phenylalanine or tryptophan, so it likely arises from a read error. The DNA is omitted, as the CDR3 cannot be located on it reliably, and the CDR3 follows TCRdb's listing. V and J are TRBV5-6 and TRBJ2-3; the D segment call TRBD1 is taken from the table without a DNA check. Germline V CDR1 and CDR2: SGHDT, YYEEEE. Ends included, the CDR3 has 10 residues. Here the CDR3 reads CASSSLTGRR.

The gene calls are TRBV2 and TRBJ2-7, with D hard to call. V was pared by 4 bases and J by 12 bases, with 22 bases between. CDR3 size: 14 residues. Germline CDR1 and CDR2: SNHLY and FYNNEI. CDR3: CASSVDGVGQKGYF. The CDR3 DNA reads TGTGCCAGCAGTGTTGACGGCGTGGGTCAGAAAGGGTACTTC. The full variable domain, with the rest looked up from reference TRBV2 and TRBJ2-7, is EPEVTQTPSHQVTQMGQEVILRCVPISNHLYFYWYRQILGQKVEFLVSFYNNEISEKSEIFDDQFSVERPDGSNFTLKIRSTKLEDSAMYFCASSVDGVGQKGYFGPGTRLTVT.

CDR3 bases: TGTGCCAGCAGCCCAATAAGGACTAGCATTTCGGATGAGCAGTTCTTC. It translates to CASSPIRTSISDEQFF. J is TRBJ2-1 and V is TRBV7-9; 8 nucleotides agree with TRBD2. This CDR3 has 16 residues. V gave up 5 bases and J gave up 8 bases; unmatched junction bases: 14. Germline V CDR1 and CDR2: SEHNR, FQNEAQ (reference sequence). Looking up the rest from reference TRBV7-9 and TRBJ2-1 gives the full variable domain: DTGVSQNPRHKITKRGQNVTFRCDPISEHNRLYWYRQTLGQGPEFLTYFQNEAQLEKSRLLSDRFSAERPKGSFSTLEIQRTEQGDSAMYLCASSPIRTSISDEQFFGPGTRLTVL.

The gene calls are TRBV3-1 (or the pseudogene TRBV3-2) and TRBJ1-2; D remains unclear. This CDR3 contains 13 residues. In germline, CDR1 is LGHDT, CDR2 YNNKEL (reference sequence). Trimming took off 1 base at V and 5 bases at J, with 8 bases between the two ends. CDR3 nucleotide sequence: TGTGCCAGCAGCCAAGGCGGAAAATATGGCTACACCTTC. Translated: CASSQGGKYGYTF.

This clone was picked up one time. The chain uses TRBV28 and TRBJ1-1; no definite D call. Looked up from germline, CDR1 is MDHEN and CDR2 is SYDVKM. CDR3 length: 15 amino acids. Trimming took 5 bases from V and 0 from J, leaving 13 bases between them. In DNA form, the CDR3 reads TGTGCCAGCAGTCCCCCCCATAGCATGAACACTGAAGCTTTCTTT. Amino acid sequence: CASSPPHSMNTEAFF.